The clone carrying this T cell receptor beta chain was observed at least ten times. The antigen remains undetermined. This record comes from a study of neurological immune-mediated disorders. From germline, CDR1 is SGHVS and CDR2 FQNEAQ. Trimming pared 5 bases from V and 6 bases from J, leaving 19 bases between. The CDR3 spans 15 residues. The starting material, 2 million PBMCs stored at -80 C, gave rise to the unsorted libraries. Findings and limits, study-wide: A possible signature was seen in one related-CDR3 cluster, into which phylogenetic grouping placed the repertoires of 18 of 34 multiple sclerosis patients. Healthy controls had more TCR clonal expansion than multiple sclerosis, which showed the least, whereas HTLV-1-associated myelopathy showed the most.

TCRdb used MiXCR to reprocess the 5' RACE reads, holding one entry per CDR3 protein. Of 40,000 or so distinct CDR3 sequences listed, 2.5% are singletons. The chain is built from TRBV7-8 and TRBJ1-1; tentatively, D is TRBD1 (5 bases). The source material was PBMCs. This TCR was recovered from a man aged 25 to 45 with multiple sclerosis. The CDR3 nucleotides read TGTGCCAGCAGCCGTGTGGGTAGGGGCTTATCTGAAGCTTTCTTT. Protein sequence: CASSRVGRGLSEAFF. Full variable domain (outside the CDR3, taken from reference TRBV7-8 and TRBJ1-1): GAGVSQSPRYKVAKRGQDVALRCDPISGHVSLFWYQQALGQGPEFLTYFQNEAQLDKSGLPSDRFFAERPEGSVSTLKIQRTQQEDSAVYLCASSRVGRGLSEAFFGQGTRLTVV.